What follows describes a single T cell receptor (beta chain). This sample is part of a study of blood T cell repertoires in COVID-19. The overall study: Acute and convalescent COVID-19 specimens originated in the United States, Italy and Spain. T cells, B-cell-depleted T cells, or PBMCs provided the cDNA or gDNA that served as material.

As handled by the study authors: Estimated nucleated cell counts came from reference gene primer amplification. Clones were read by immunoSEQ multiplex PCR, and TCRdb kept only the in-frame ones, dropping some. V, J and clone size are taken as reported in that table, and D and trimming were inferred from the DNA itself. The sample consists of about 81,000 clones, 90% to 95% of them appearing once. This CDR3 spans 11 amino acids. Deletions cut 5 bases from V and 7 bases from J, with 9 bases between. Germline values: CDR1 PRHDT, CDR2 FYEKMQ (reference sequence). The chain has TRBV13 and TRBJ2-7; D possibly corresponds to TRBD2 (6 bases). The sample consisted of peripheral blood. The TCR originated in a human donor with active COVID-19. The donor label of this sample is uncertain. CDR3 coding DNA: TGTGCCAGCAGCCCCCGGGGGGAGCAGTACTTC. Amino acids: CASSPRGEQYF.